This T cell receptor beta chain was obtained from a study of cytomegalovirus exposure and HLA in healthy donors. Vbeta (60) and Jbeta (13) primers were used in the PCR. Produced via immunoSEQ multiplex PCR; TCRdb's table is partial and in-frame only. The table includes over 150,000 clones, approximately 77% detected once. CDR3 length: 16 amino acids. Trimming at V came to 6 bases and at J to 9 bases, leaving 15 bases not matched to a gene. Looked up from germline, CDR1 is SQVTM and CDR2 is ANQGSEA. The rearrangement joins TRBV29-1 to TRBJ2-3; 13 bases are a match to TRBD2. Sequencing was performed on PBMCs. The receptor's source is a man aged 18 to 29 in good health and CMV-seronegative. The CDR3 region has the DNA TGCAGCGTGGGGTCGTCCGGACTAGCGGGAGTTTCGACGCAGTATTTT. It is translated as CSVGSSGLAGVSTQYF.